The present entry profiles one T cell receptor beta chain with its context. Its antigen is not identified. By positive magnetic bead selection, CD4+ and CD8+ cells were isolated, and their purity was checked by flow cytometry. This CDR3 has 15 residues. Looked up from germline, CDR1 is SGHKS and CDR2 is YYEKEE (reference sequence). Unmatched junction bases numbered 4, after V lost 1 base and J lost 1 base. In the original workflow: Rarely, patient CD8+ clones larger than 1% corresponded to published virus-specific TCRB sequences. The protocol was immunoSEQ multiplex PCR, while the TCRdb copy is restricted to in-frame clones and leaves out a portion. Clone size and V and J calls were adopted from that table, with D and trimming inferred from the DNA. The sample lists approximately 15,000 clones; more than 70% were seen once. The sample originates from a study of somatic mutations in cytotoxic T cells in rheumatoid arthritis. Study results and limitations: Levels of CD8+ T-cell clonality in rheumatoid arthritis patients were statistically indistinguishable from those seen in age-matched healthy controls, with no significant difference.

V is TRBV5-5 and J is TRBJ2-7; 8 bases line up with TRBD1. The sample was CD8+ T cells sorted from blood. The clonotype comes from an adult with rheumatoid arthritis. The CDR3 region has the DNA TGTGCCAGCAGCTTGTTCAGGGGGCTATCCTACGAGCAGTACTTC. Encoded protein: CASSLFRGLSYEQYF.